The clone carrying this T cell receptor (beta chain) was picked up a small number of times. Its matching antigen is unknown. Other DNA sequences in the same sample also yield this CDR3. This specimen comes from a study of shared clonotypes between healthy human individuals. The wider study: Researchers drew samples from a couple of women and a few men aged 18 to 49. Overall study findings and caveats: Compared with clonotypes that all four donors shared, non-shared clonotypes had lower generation probabilities. The naive CD4 repertoires of a handful of donors were compared, and about 5% of clonotypes were shared.

Using immunoSEQ multiplex PCR, the repertoire was profiled, and TCRdb retains in-frame clones only, with some absent. This table holds more than 2,000,000 clones, approximately 90% found once. The CDR3 runs to 15 residues. Germline V gene data show CDR1 as SGHRS and CDR2 as YFSETQ. V was trimmed by 1 base and J by 2 bases, leaving 9 bases between them. From CD4+ cells came CD45RA+ naive and CD45RA-negative memory subsets. The TCR originated in a man aged 18-30 years in good health. The specimen sequenced was naive CD4+ T cells sorted from blood. The subset denotes: CD45RA+ positively selected. V is TRBV5-1 and J is TRBJ2-2, with no clear D. The CDR3 sequence is CASSLSTPNTGELFF. CDR3 bases: TGCGCCAGCAGCTTGTCGACTCCCAACACCGGGGAGCTGTTTTTT. The entire variable domain, with the rest obtained from reference TRBV5-1 and TRBJ2-2, is as follows: KAGVTQTPRYLIKTRGQQVTLSCSPISGHRSVSWYQQTPGQGLQFLFEYFSETQRNKGNFPGRFSGRQFSNSRSEMNVSTLELGDSALYLCASSLSTPNTGELFFGEGSRLTVL.